The 12 T cell receptor beta chains below were found in one sample sequenced in a study of control samples from healthy donors and cancer patients. Profiled with immunoSEQ multiplex PCR; TCRdb holds only in-frame clones, not every one. There are around 130,000 clones in the sample; about 91% occur only once, and more than 6.5% lies in the top ten. The sequenced sample was blood. The receptors originated from a man aged 18 to 29 in good health.

This chain joins TRBV9 and TRBJ1-2; no clear D gene. The germline CDR1 and CDR2 sequences are SGDLS and YYNGEE. Deletions cut 10 bases from V and 6 bases from J, with 7 bases between. This CDR3 spans 9 amino acids. The CDR3 region has the DNA TGTGCCGGTGCGGATGGCTACACCTTC. Translating gives CAGADGYTF. Full variable domain (missing parts from reference TRBV9 and TRBJ1-2): DSGVTQTPKHLITATGQRVTLRCSPRSGDLSVYWYQQSLDQGLQFLIQYYNGEERAKGNILERFSAQQFPDLHSELNLSSLELGDSALYFCAGADGYTFGSGTRLTVV.

This clone was observed a few times. The chain has TRBV3-1 (or the pseudogene TRBV3-2) and TRBJ1-4; D gene uncertain. With 1 base removed from V and 1 base from J, the gap between germline ends came to 13 bases. CDR1 and CDR2 from the germline V gene are LGHDT and YNNKEL (reference sequence). The CDR3 totals 17 residues. CDR3 amino acids: CASSQGFLPETNEKLFF. Written as DNA, the CDR3 is TGTGCCAGCAGCCAAGGTTTCCTGCCGGAAACTAATGAAAAACTGTTTTTT.

V and J are TRBV2 and TRBJ2-5; D not resolved. Germline V gives CDR1 SNHLY, CDR2 FYNNEI. Trimming took off 3 bases at V and 5 bases at J, with 7 bases between the two ends. The CDR3 length is 12 residues. CDR3 loop: CASSDPGETQYF. In DNA form, the CDR3 reads TGTGCCAGCAGTGATCCCGGGGAGACCCAGTACTTC.

The sample holds one count of this clone. The rearrangement joins TRBV6-5 to TRBJ1-1; 8 nucleotides agree with TRBD1. Losses at the gene ends were 1 base for V and 5 bases for J; bases not matched to a gene: 3. The CDR3 has 14 residues. The germline V gene has CDR1 MNHEY and CDR2 SVGAGI. CDR3 DNA: TGTGCCAGCAGTTACTTCGACAGGGGAACTGAAGCTTTCTTT. This encodes CASSYFDRGTEAFF.

The J gene is TRBJ1-4, the V gene TRBV15, with D possibly being TRBD1 (6 bases). V gave up 2 bases and J gave up 0 bases, with 10 bases separating them. From germline, CDR1 is LNHNV and CDR2 YYDKDF (reference sequence). This CDR3 spans 16 amino acids. As DNA, the CDR3 is TGTGCCACCAGCAGAAGTAGGACAGCAACTAATGAAAAACTGTTTTTT. Protein sequence: CATSRSRTATNEKLFF.

The J gene is TRBJ1-2, the V gene TRBV3-1 (or the pseudogene TRBV3-2); TRBD1 is a possible D gene (5 bases). Germline V CDR1 and CDR2: LGHDT, YNNKEL (reference sequence). CDR3 size: 16 residues. V was trimmed by 1 base and J by 8 bases, leaving 20 bases between them. The CDR3 loop is CASSQVVGVPTWGYTF. The CDR3, as DNA: TGTGCCAGCAGCCAAGTTGTGGGGGTTCCGACCTGGGGCTACACCTTC.

The rearrangement joins TRBV5-6 to TRBJ1-5; D is ambiguous. V lost 2 bases and J 7 bases, leaving 7 bases between the germline ends. Germline CDR1 is SGHDT and CDR2 is YYEEEE. CDR3 size: 12 residues. CDR3 amino acids: CASSLGSQPQHF. The CDR3 region has the DNA TGTGCCAGCAGCTTAGGCTCGCAGCCCCAGCATTTT.

Here the CDR3 reads CASSLVGRGHNGYTF. The CDR3 nucleotides read TGTGCCAGCAGCTTGGTCGGCAGGGGGCACAATGGCTACACCTTC. The chain has TRBV5-6 and TRBJ1-2; 8 bases align to TRBD1. There are 15 residues in the CDR3. Germline V gene data show CDR1 as SGHDT and CDR2 as YYEEEE. V was clipped by 0 bases and J by 6 bases; unmatched bases: 7.

The gene calls are TRBV5-1 and TRBJ2-5, with 11 bases aligning to TRBD1. This CDR3 spans 15 amino acids. Germline lookup yields CDR1 SGHRS and CDR2 YFSETQ. Germline trimming cut 4 bases from V and 5 bases from J; bases unmatched to any gene: 7. The CDR3 region has the DNA TGCGCCAGCAGCGGACAGGGGGCTTCCGGGGAGACCCAGTACTTC. This codes for CASSGQGASGETQYF.

The genes are TRBV11-2 and TRBJ2-1, with TRBD1 matching 7 bases. This CDR3 region has 14 residues. Germline CDR1 is SGHAT and CDR2 is FQNNGV. V shed 4 bases and J 4 bases; nucleotides not matched to a gene: 4. The CDR3 is CASSSWTGYNEQFF. The CDR3 DNA sequence: TGTGCCAGCAGCTCCTGGACAGGTTACAATGAGCAGTTCTTC. The complete variable domain, with remaining parts taken from reference TRBV11-2 and TRBJ2-1, reads EAGVAQSPRYKIIEKRQSVAFWCNPISGHATLYWYQQILGQGPKLLIQFQNNGVVDDSQLPKDRFSAERLKGVDSTLKIQPAKLEDSAVYLCASSSWTGYNEQFFGPGTRLTVL.

This clone was detected only a few times. The chain employs TRBV5-6 and TRBJ2-1; D is ambiguous. The CDR3 consists of 15 residues. Germline V gene sequence: CDR1 SGHDT, CDR2 YYEEEE. The V and J ends lost 4 bases and 2 bases respectively, with 13 bases between them. The CDR3 is CASSRGWSTYNEQFF. CDR3 sequence (DNA): TGTGCCAGCAGCCGAGGATGGAGTACCTACAATGAGCAGTTCTTC.

The chain combines TRBV6-6 with TRBJ2-5; D is unclear. Trimming removed 6 bases from V and 2 bases from J, with 16 bases in between. Germline V gives CDR1 MNHNY, CDR2 SVGAGI (reference sequence). The CDR3 has 15 residues. The CDR3 DNA follows: TGTGCCAGCAGACCAAATGCGCCCTCACAAGAGACCCAGTACTTC. Amino acid sequence: CASRPNAPSQETQYF.